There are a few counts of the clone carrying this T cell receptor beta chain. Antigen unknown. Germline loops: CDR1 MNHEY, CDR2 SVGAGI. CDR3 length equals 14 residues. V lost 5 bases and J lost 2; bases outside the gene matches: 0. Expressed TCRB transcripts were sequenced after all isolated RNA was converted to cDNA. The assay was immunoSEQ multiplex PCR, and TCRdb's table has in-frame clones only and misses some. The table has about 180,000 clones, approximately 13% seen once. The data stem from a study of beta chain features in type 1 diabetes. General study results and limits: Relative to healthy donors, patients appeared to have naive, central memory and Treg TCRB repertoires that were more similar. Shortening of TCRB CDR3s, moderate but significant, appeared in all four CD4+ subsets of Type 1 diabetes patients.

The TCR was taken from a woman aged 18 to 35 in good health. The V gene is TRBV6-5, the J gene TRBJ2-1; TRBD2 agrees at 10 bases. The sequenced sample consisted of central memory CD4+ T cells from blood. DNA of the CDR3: TGTGCCAGCAGTAGCGGGAGGGCCTACAATGAGCAGTTCTTC. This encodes CASSSGRAYNEQFF.